This T cell receptor (beta chain) appears in the sequencing data of a study of beta chain features in type 1 diabetes. Central memory, naive, regulatory and stem cell-like memory CD4+ cells were sorted by CD45RO/CCR7/CD25/CD127/CD95/CD27. Germline trimming cut 3 bases from V and 10 bases from J; bases unmatched to any gene: 8. This CDR3 region has 12 residues. The germline gives CDR1 GTSNPN, CDR2 SVGIG (reference sequence). On this clone itself: What it binds is unknown.

General study results and limits: In every one of the four CD4+ subsets, TCRB CDR3s were moderately but significantly shorter in Type 1 diabetes patients. There were fewer insertions and more deletions at the VDJ junctions of type 1 diabetes patients.

Expressed TCRB transcripts got sequenced, as all isolated RNA was reverse transcribed. Repertoires were generated with immunoSEQ multiplex PCR, while TCRdb's copy carries only in-frame clones and drops some. The top ten clones hold around 0.7% of a sample with 60,000 to 75,000 clones, just under 50% of them seen once. The sequence came from a man aged 25 to 40 with type 1 diabetes. This chain joins TRBV30 and TRBJ1-1, with TRBD1 matching 7 bases. Sequenced sample: central memory CD4+ T cells from blood. CDR3 loop: CAWSENRGTAFF. In DNA form, the CDR3 reads TGTGCCTGGAGCGAAAACAGGGGAACAGCTTTCTTT.